This T cell receptor (beta chain) was sequenced in a study of CD8+ T cells in alopecia areata. In the study overall: Patients received oral tofacitinib, 5 to 10 mg twice daily, for moderate-to-severe alopecia areata.

Those with alopecia areata gave lesional scalp punch biopsies and peripheral blood. Sorting separated CD4+ and CD8+ T cells out of PBMCs. Study results and caveats: Lesional scalp, notably in alopecia totalis/universalis, had clonality above that of normal scalp.

In regard to this clone: The antigen is unknown.

The CDR3 is 13 residues long. Between the trimmed V and J ends, which lost 7 bases and 7 bases, there was a span of 12 bases. Looked up from germline, CDR1 is SGHDT and CDR2 is YYEEEE. Extracted RNA was reverse transcribed, and the resulting cDNA served as sequencing template. Sequencing used immunoSEQ multiplex PCR; TCRdb keeps in-frame clones, though not all of them. The sample lists 150,000 to 200,000 clones, 50% to 75% seen once, with 14% to 15% in the top ten. The receptor's source is a human donor with alopecia areata. Sequencing was performed on CD4+ T cells sorted from blood, taken at week 0. This sequence joins TRBV5-6 and TRBJ1-6, with unresolved D. Here the CDR3 DNA reads TGTGCCAGCCGCTATCAGTCGAATTCACCCCTCCACTTT. Amino acid sequence: CASRYQSNSPLHF.